The rows below give T cell receptor beta chains drawn from one sample of a study of T cell responses to AZD1222 COVID-19 vaccine. Profiled with immunoSEQ multiplex PCR; TCRdb holds only in-frame clones, not every one. This table has about 170,000 clones, about 90% appearing once. Here the sequenced sample was peripheral blood, taken on day 0 of AZD1222 vaccination. These receptors came from an adult in good health. The CDR3 runs from the conserved cysteine through the conserved F or W. Fields, in order: V gene, D gene, J gene, clone size, CDR3 DNA, CDR3 protein. D genes are given only for firm matches. Part of the rows lack a size; the others show once, few, many or a class for expanded clones.

v_gene: TRBV6-5; d_gene: TRBD1; j_gene: TRBJ1-1; abundance: NA; CDR3nt: TGTGCCAGCAGACCACAGGGGGCAAGAGACACTGAAGCTTTCTTT; CDR3aa: CASRPQGARDTEAFF
v_gene: TRBV19; d_gene: NA; j_gene: TRBJ2-1; abundance: NA; CDR3nt: TGTGCCAGTAGTATAGTCGCTAGATTCGACAATGAGCAGTTCTTC; CDR3aa: CASSIVARFDNEQFF
v_gene: TRBV10-2; d_gene: NA; j_gene: TRBJ1-2; abundance: NA; CDR3nt: TGCGCCAGCAGTGGCCGGGGTGGGAACTATGGCTACACCTTC; CDR3aa: CASSGRGGNYGYTF
v_gene: TRBV6-5; d_gene: TRBD1; j_gene: TRBJ2-1; abundance: NA; CDR3nt: TGTGCCAGCAGTTACGGGACAGGGGAAGTCGATGAGCAGTTCTTC; CDR3aa: CASSYGTGEVDEQFF
v_gene: TRBV4-1; d_gene: TRBD2; j_gene: TRBJ2-2; abundance: NA; CDR3nt: TGCGCCAGCAGCCAAACCCTTAGCGGGAGTGAGGCCGGGGAGCTGTTTTTT; CDR3aa: CASSQTLSGSEAGELFF
v_gene: TRBV7-3; d_gene: NA; j_gene: TRBJ2-1; abundance: NA; CDR3nt: TGTGCCAGCAGCAAGGAGCCGTACAATGAGCAGTTCTTC; CDR3aa: CASSKEPYNEQFF
v_gene: TRBV11-2; d_gene: NA; j_gene: TRBJ2-7; abundance: NA; CDR3nt: TGTGCCAGCAGCGGGGTGCGCTACGAGCAGTACTTC; CDR3aa: CASSGVRYEQYF
v_gene: TRBV30; d_gene: TRBD1; j_gene: TRBJ2-2; abundance: NA; CDR3nt: TGTGCCTGGAGTGGGGACAGGGGCCCTAGAAGGGGCGGGGAGCTGTTTTTT; CDR3aa: CAWSGDRGPRRGGELFF
v_gene: TRBV6-5; d_gene: NA; j_gene: TRBJ2-7; abundance: NA; CDR3nt: TGTGCCAGCAGTTATACAGCGACCTCCTACGAGCAGTACTTC; CDR3aa: CASSYTATSYEQYF
v_gene: TRBV19; d_gene: TRBD1; j_gene: TRBJ1-2; abundance: NA; CDR3nt: TGTGCCAGTAGTCCCCCCGGGACAGGGTTCTATGGCTACACCTTC; CDR3aa: CASSPPGTGFYGYTF
v_gene: TRBV2; d_gene: NA; j_gene: TRBJ2-1; abundance: once; CDR3nt: TGTGCCAGCAGTGATCGTTCCTCCTACAATGAGCAGTTCTTC; CDR3aa: CASSDRSSYNEQFF
v_gene: TRBV15; d_gene: NA; j_gene: TRBJ1-2; abundance: NA; CDR3nt: TGTGCCACCAGCAGTACCGGGAACTATGGCTACACCTTC; CDR3aa: CATSSTGNYGYTF
v_gene: TRBV6-2/TRBV6-3; d_gene: TRBD1; j_gene: TRBJ2-1; abundance: NA; CDR3nt: TGTGCCAGCAGTTACCGGACAGGGGGGTACAATGAGCAGTTCTTC; CDR3aa: CASSYRTGGYNEQFF
v_gene: TRBV12-3/TRBV12-4; d_gene: NA; j_gene: TRBJ1-2; abundance: NA; CDR3nt: TGTGCCAGCACCCCGGGCCTAACGGATGGCTACACCTTC; CDR3aa: CASTPGLTDGYTF
v_gene: TRBV18; d_gene: TRBD1; j_gene: TRBJ1-2; abundance: NA; CDR3nt: TGTGCCAGCTCACCAGGACAGGGCCCCCTGGATAGAGGCTACACCTTC; CDR3aa: CASSPGQGPLDRGYTF
v_gene: TRBV18; d_gene: NA; j_gene: TRBJ2-7; abundance: NA; CDR3nt: TGTGCCAGCTCACCACCCGGGGGCCTTAGCGCCTACGAGCAGTACTTC; CDR3aa: CASSPPGGLSAYEQYF
v_gene: TRBV3-1/TRBV3-2; d_gene: TRBD2; j_gene: TRBJ2-6; abundance: NA; CDR3nt: TGTGCCAGCAGCCTCGAAGCGGGATACACCAGATCTGGGGCCAACGTCCTGACTTTC; CDR3aa: CASSLEAGYTRSGANVLTF
v_gene: TRBV27; d_gene: NA; j_gene: TRBJ1-2; abundance: NA; CDR3nt: TGTGCCAGCGTTGGGGGCCACCCTTATGGCTACACCTTC; CDR3aa: CASVGGHPYGYTF
v_gene: TRBV18; d_gene: NA; j_gene: TRBJ2-1; abundance: NA; CDR3nt: TGTGCCAGCTCCCGGGGGTCCTACAATGAGCAGTTCTTC; CDR3aa: CASSRGSYNEQFF
v_gene: TRBV19; d_gene: NA; j_gene: TRBJ1-4; abundance: NA; CDR3nt: TGTGCCAGTAGACAGAATGAAAAACTGTTTTTT; CDR3aa: CASRQNEKLFF
v_gene: TRBV6-1; d_gene: TRBD1; j_gene: TRBJ1-2; abundance: NA; CDR3nt: TGTGCCAGCAGTGAAGCCCGACAGGGACGAAGCACCTTC; CDR3aa: CASSEARQGRSTF
v_gene: TRBV4-1; d_gene: NA; j_gene: TRBJ1-1; abundance: once; CDR3nt: TGCGCCAGCAGCCCCCGCCGGGGGGCGGGGGGCACTGAAGCTTTCTTT; CDR3aa: CASSPRRGAGGTEAFF
v_gene: TRBV18; d_gene: NA; j_gene: TRBJ1-1; abundance: NA; CDR3nt: TGTGCCAGCTCACCGGCGGGGATGGCTGAAGCTTTCTTT; CDR3aa: CASSPAGMAEAFF
v_gene: TRBV6-5; d_gene: NA; j_gene: TRBJ1-2; abundance: NA; CDR3nt: TGTGCCAGCGCCAGATTCGACAGAGATTATGGCTACACCTTC; CDR3aa: CASARFDRDYGYTF
v_gene: TRBV10-2; d_gene: TRBD1; j_gene: TRBJ1-3; abundance: once; CDR3nt: TGCGCCAGCAGTGACCCGGGACAGTCTGGAAACACCATATATTTT; CDR3aa: CASSDPGQSGNTIYF
v_gene: TRBV7-9; d_gene: TRBD2; j_gene: TRBJ2-7; abundance: few; CDR3nt: TGTGCCAGCAGCTTAGACCGGGGACTAGCGGGGGCCTACGAGCAGTACTTC; CDR3aa: CASSLDRGLAGAYEQYF
v_gene: TRBV24-1; d_gene: TRBD1; j_gene: TRBJ2-6; abundance: few; CDR3nt: TGTGCCACCAGTGAGGGACAGGGAACTCCTGGGGCCAACGTCCTGACTTTC; CDR3aa: CATSEGQGTPGANVLTF
v_gene: TRBV20-1; d_gene: NA; j_gene: TRBJ1-2; abundance: NA; CDR3nt: TGCAGTGCTAGTGGATGGGGGGGAGCTAACTATGGCTACACCTTC; CDR3aa: CSASGWGGANYGYTF
v_gene: TRBV5-4; d_gene: NA; j_gene: TRBJ1-1; abundance: NA; CDR3nt: TGTGCCAGCAGCGCCCCGGGCCGAGGGGGGCACACTGAAGCTTTCTTT; CDR3aa: CASSAPGRGGHTEAFF
v_gene: TRBV7-9; d_gene: TRBD1; j_gene: TRBJ1-5; abundance: few; CDR3nt: TGTGCCAGCAGCTTAGGTCTTTTAGGACAGGGGAATCAGCCCCAGCATTTT; CDR3aa: CASSLGLLGQGNQPQHF
v_gene: TRBV5-5; d_gene: NA; j_gene: TRBJ1-5; abundance: NA; CDR3nt: TGTGCCAGCGGGGGGCAGCCAGAATCAGGGCAGCCCCAGCATTTT; CDR3aa: CASGGQPESGQPQHF
v_gene: TRBV19; d_gene: TRBD2; j_gene: TRBJ2-1; abundance: NA; CDR3nt: TGTGCCAGTAGCCCGGGACTAGAAAGAGCGGAACCCTACAATGAGCAGTTCTTC; CDR3aa: CASSPGLERAEPYNEQFF